Each of the 16 T cell receptor beta chains below was sequenced from the same sample in a study of T cells in women clearing cervical HPV infection. TCRdb's table, derived via immunoSEQ multiplex PCR, lists solely in-frame clones and lacks some. Its table records 20,000 to 25,000 clones. The material sequenced was blood buffy coat. The source is a woman aged 18 to 75 with a cervical HPV16 infection that either progressed to CIN3+ or cleared (not recorded which).

The CDR3 bases that were read are TGTGCCAGCAGCGGGACAGTCTCCTACGAG. It specifies CASSGTVSYE. From start to end, the CDR3 is CASSGTVSYEQYF. The chain joins TRBV11-1 to TRBJ2-7, with TRBD1 matching over 7 bases. The read ends 3 residues shy of where the CDR3 ends; the end is completed using the germline J gene. The V gene end was trimmed by 5 bases and the J gene end by 0 bases; junction bases not matched to a gene: 1. This CDR3 is 13 amino acids long. Germline V gene sequence: CDR1 SGHAT, CDR2 FQDESV (reference sequence).

Incomplete CDR3 DNA: TGCAGCGTTGTCAGGGCTGGGGCCAACGTA. Residues: CSVVRAGANV. The full CDR3 reads CSVVRAGANVLFF. This chain connects TRBV29-1 to TRBJ1-4; possibly TRBD1 for D (5 bases). The read terminates 3 residues before the CDR3 end, so the remaining end is supplied by the germline J gene. The CDR3 covers 13 residues. Per the germline V gene, CDR1 is SQVTM and CDR2 is ANQGSEA.

In regard to this clone: The missing CDR3 end, 3 residues past where the read stops, is filled in from the germline J gene. The rearrangement uses TRBV7-2 and TRBJ2-1; TRBD2 matches 14 bases. This CDR3 region has 15 residues. Losses at the gene ends were 6 bases for V and 8 bases for J; bases not matched to a gene: 6. Germline V CDR1 and CDR2: SGHTA, FQGNSA. CDR3 residues: CASSYAGLAGDEQFF. The sequenced part of the CDR3 DNA is TGTGCCAGCAGTTACGCGGGACTAGCGGGAGATGAG. Supplemented by reference TRBV7-2 and TRBJ2-1, the full variable domain reads GAGVSQSPSNKVTEKGKDVELRCDPISGHTALYWYRQSLGQGLEFLIYFQGNSAPDKSGLPSDRFSAERTGGSVSTLTIQRTQQEDSAVYLCASSYAGLAGDEQFFGPGTRLTVL.

Remarks on this clone: The read terminates 3 residues before the CDR3 end, so the remaining end is supplied by the germline J gene. This sequence joins TRBV7-3 and TRBJ2-2, with 7 bases fitting TRBD1. The trim removed 6 bases at V and 6 bases at J, leaving 4 bases unmatched. CDR3 length: 13 residues. Germline-derived CDR1 and CDR2 are SGHTA and FQGTGA. CDR3 sequence: CASSEQGPGELFF. The CDR3 bases that were read are TGTGCCAGCAGTGAACAGGGGCCCGGGGAG.

Notes on this clone: The read ends 3 residues before the CDR3 terminus; that terminus is restored from the germline J gene. This rearrangement joins TRBV19 to TRBJ2-2; no firm D call. CDR1 is LNHDA and CDR2 is SQIVND in the germline V gene (reference sequence). The CDR3 has 14 amino acids. The part of the CDR3 DNA that was read is TGTGCCAGTACCGCCCAGGCTCGTAATGAAAAG. Its translation is CASTAQARNEK. The CDR3, in full, reads CASTAQARNEKLFF.

Concerning this clone itself: The read terminates 3 residues before the CDR3 end, so the remaining end is supplied by the germline J gene. The rearrangement uses TRBV23-1 and TRBJ2-4; 8 nucleotides match TRBD1. TRBV23-1 is assigned to the ORF class and has an uncertain function. The CDR3 has 17 residues. The CDR3 region is CASSHRGLRNKDYGQYF. The CDR3 bases that were read are TGCGCCAGCAGTCACAGGGGGCTTCGGAACAAGGACTATGGT.

Concerning this clone: Read data end 3 residues before the CDR3 end; the end is taken from the germline J gene. The chain has TRBV18 and TRBJ2-6; maybe TRBD2 (5 bases). The CDR3 is made up of 16 amino acids. Between the trimmed V and J ends, which lost 1 base and 1 base, there was a span of 8 bases. Germline V gene lookup returns CDR1 KGHSH and CDR2 LQKENI. CDR3 DNA, as far as it was read: TGTGCCAGCTCACCACTGGCGGGTTCTGGGGCCAACGTC. Protein sequence: CASSPLAGSGANV. The full CDR3 sequence reads CASSPLAGSGANVLTF.

To note about this clone: The CDR3 end is not reached by the read, which stops 3 residues before it; the germline J gene fills it in. The rearrangement links TRBV7-2 to TRBJ1-2; D is perhaps TRBD1 (5 bases). This CDR3 is 14 amino acids long. Germline V gene lookup returns CDR1 SGHTA and CDR2 FQGNSA. The chain's CDR3 is CASSFQLDSHDYTF. The CDR3 DNA, read in part, is TGTGCCAGCAGCTTCCAGCTAGACAGCCACGAC. Drawing the rest from reference TRBV7-2 and TRBJ1-2, the complete variable domain is GAGVSQSPSNKVTEKGKDVELRCDPISGHTALYWYRQSLGQGLEFLIYFQGNSAPDKSGLPSDRFSAERTGGSVSTLTIQRTQQEDSAVYLCASSFQLDSHDYTFGSGTRLTVV.

With respect to this clone: The CDR3 extends 3 residues past the end of the read, so its final part is completed from the germline J gene. V usage is TRBV18 and J usage is TRBJ2-3; TRBD2 matches at 15 bases. The CDR3 runs 17 residues. Germline values: CDR1 KGHSH, CDR2 LQKENI. The covered CDR3 bases are TGTGCCAGCTCACCGGACGGACTAGCGGGGGGGAAGAAGACG. Encoded protein: CASSPDGLAGGKKT. The CDR3 reads in full as CASSPDGLAGGKKTQYF.

With respect to this clone: Read data end 3 residues before the CDR3 end; the end is taken from the germline J gene. V usage is TRBV7-6 and J usage is TRBJ1-2; TRBD1 might be the D (5 bases). This CDR3 is built from 14 residues. Germline V gene lookup returns CDR1 SGHVS and CDR2 FNYEAQ. Partial CDR3 DNA: TGTGCCAGCAGCCCGGCGCCGGGACTTTACGAC. Translated: CASSPAPGLYD. The whole CDR3 sequence reads CASSPAPGLYDYTF. Together with reference TRBV7-6 and TRBJ1-2, the CDR3 gives the full variable domain: GAGVSQSPRYKVTKRGQDVALRCDPISGHVSLYWYRQALGQGPEFLTYFNYEAQQDKSGLPNDRFSAERPEGSISTLTIQRTEQRDSAMYRCASSPAPGLYDYTFGSGTRLTVV.

As to this clone: The read ends 3 residues shy of where the CDR3 ends; the end is completed using the germline J gene. V gene TRBV7-3 combines with J gene TRBJ2-3; 11 bases agree with TRBD2. Germline loops: CDR1 SGHTA, CDR2 FQGTGA. The CDR3 is 15 residues long. The CDR3 DNA, read in part, is TGTGCCAGCAGCTCCTTAGCGGGAGGGTGGGAGACG. Translation gives CASSSLAGGWET. The CDR3 in its entirety is CASSSLAGGWETQYF.

The covered CDR3 bases are TGTGCCAGCAGCTTAGAATCCAGGGAGACTGAA. As protein: CASSLESRETE. The full CDR3 reads CASSLESRETEAFF. The chain uses TRBV7-9 and TRBJ1-1, with D maybe TRBD1 (5 bases). Coverage ceases 3 residues before the CDR3 finishes, and the germline J gene fills in the end. This CDR3 has 14 residues. CDR1 is SEHNR, CDR2 FQNEAQ, per germline (reference sequence). V was clipped by 1 base and J by 5 bases, with 11 bases between them. The full variable domain, its missing parts supplied by reference TRBV7-9 and TRBJ1-1, is DTGVSQNPRHKITKRGQNVTFRCDPISEHNRLYWYRQTLGQGPEFLTYFQNEAQLEKSRLLSDRFSAERPKGSFSTLEIQRTEQGDSAMYLCASSLESRETEAFFGQGTRLTVV.

As to this clone: The DNA ends 3 residues before the CDR3 does, and the rest of the CDR3 is filled in from the germline J gene. The chain carries TRBV19 and TRBJ1-4; the D gene is possibly TRBD1 (5 bases). Germline CDR1 and CDR2: LNHDA and SQIVND (reference sequence). The CDR3 runs to 17 residues. CDR3 DNA, as far as it was read: TGTGCCAGTAATGGACTAGCGGGAAGCTCTGGGGCCAACGTA. Its translation is CASNGLAGSSGANV. The full-length CDR3 reads as CASNGLAGSSGANVLFF.

As for this clone: Read coverage stops 3 residues before the CDR3 terminus; the germline J gene supplies the remainder. The V call is TRBV30, the J call TRBJ1-1; D is possibly TRBD1 (5 bases). Germline CDR1 GTSNPN, CDR2 SVGIG (reference sequence). The CDR3 runs to 15 residues. Partial CDR3 DNA: TGTGCCTGGAGTGTACTATGGGGGGGTCCAGAGACA. Translation: CAWSVLWGGPET. The complete CDR3 protein is CAWSVLWGGPETAFF. The entire variable domain, with the rest obtained from reference TRBV30 and TRBJ1-1, is as follows: SQTIHQWPATLVQPVGSPLSLECTVEGTSNPNLYWYRQAAGRGLQLLFYSVGIGQISSEVPQNLSASRPQDRQFILSSKKLLLSDSGFYLCAWSVLWGGPETAFFGQGTRLTVV.

In regard to this clone: The read is 3 residues too short to cover the CDR3 end, so that end is filled in from the germline J gene. The V gene is TRBV10-3, the J gene TRBJ1-2; 8 nucleotides line up with TRBD1. There are 13 residues in the CDR3. CDR1 is ENHRY and CDR2 is SYGVKD in the germline V gene. The trim removed 6 bases at V and 4 bases at J, leaving 4 bases unmatched. The CDR3 is CAIRRTGTYGYTF. CDR3 DNA, as far as it was read: TGTGCCATCAGGCGGACAGGGACCTATGGC.

Regarding this clone: The CDR3 goes on 3 residues after the read ends, and that part is filled in from the germline J gene. V usage is TRBV20-1 and J usage is TRBJ1-6; 9 bases are shared with TRBD1. This CDR3 comprises 18 residues. Trimming took 0 bases from V and 9 from J; bases not matched to a gene: 15. Germline values: CDR1 DFQATT, CDR2 SNEGSKA (reference sequence). Incomplete CDR3 DNA: TGCAGTGCTAGAGACCCTCAGGGACAGGGCGGACTTGCTTCACCC. Translated: CSARDPQGQGGLASP. The whole CDR3 sequence is CSARDPQGQGGLASPLHF.